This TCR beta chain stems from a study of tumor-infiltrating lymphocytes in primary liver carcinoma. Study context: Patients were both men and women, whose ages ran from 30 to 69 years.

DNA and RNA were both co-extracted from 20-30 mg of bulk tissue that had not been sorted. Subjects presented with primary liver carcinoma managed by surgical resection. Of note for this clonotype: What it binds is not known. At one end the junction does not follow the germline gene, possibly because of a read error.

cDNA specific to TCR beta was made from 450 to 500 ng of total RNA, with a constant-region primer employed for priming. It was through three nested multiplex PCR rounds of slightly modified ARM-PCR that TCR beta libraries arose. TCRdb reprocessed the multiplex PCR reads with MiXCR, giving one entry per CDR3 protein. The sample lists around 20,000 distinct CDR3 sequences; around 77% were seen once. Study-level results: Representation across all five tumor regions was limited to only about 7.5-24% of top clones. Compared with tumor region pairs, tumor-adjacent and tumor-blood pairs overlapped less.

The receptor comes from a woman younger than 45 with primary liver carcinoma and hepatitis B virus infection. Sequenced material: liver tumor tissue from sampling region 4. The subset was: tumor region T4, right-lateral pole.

The CDR3 loop is CTSRLVSGGTRQETQYF. CDR3 nucleotide sequence: TGTACCAGCAGATTAGTTAGTGGGGGCACTCGGCAAGAGACCCAGTACTTC. The gene calls are TRBV11-2 and TRBJ2-5, with a weak D call TRBD1 (6 bases). Looked up from germline, CDR1 is SGHAT and CDR2 is FQNNGV. CDR3 length equals 17 residues.